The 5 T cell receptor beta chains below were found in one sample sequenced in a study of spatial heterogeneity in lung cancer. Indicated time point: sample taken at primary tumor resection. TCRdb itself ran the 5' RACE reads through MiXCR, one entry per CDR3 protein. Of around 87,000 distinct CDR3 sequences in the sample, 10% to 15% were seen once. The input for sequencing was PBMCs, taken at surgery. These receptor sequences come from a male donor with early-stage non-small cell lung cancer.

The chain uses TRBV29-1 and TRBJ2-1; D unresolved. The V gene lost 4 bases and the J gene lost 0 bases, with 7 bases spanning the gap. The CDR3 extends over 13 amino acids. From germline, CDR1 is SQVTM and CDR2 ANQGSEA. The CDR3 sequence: CSVARSSYNEQFF. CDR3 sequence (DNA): TGCAGCGTTGCTCGTAGCTCCTACAATGAGCAGTTCTTC.

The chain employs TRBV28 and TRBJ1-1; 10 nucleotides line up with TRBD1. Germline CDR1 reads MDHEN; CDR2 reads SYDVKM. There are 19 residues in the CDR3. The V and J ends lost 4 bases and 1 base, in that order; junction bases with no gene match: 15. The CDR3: CASSSLRDDRGQWNTEAFF. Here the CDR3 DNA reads TGTGCCAGCAGTTCCTTGAGAGATGACAGGGGGCAATGGAACACTGAAGCTTTCTTT.

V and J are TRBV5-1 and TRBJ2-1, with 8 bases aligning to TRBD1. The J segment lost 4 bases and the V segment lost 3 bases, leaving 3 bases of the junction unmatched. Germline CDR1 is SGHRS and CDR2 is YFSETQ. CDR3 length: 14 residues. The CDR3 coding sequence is TGCGCCAGCAGCTCCGGACAGGGTTACAATGAGCAGTTCTTC. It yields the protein CASSSGQGYNEQFF.

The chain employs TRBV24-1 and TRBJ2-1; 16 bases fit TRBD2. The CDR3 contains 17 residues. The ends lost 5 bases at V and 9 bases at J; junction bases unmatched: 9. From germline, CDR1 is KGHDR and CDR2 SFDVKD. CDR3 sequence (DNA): TGTGCCACCAGTGGCGGGAGGGGACTAGCGGGAGGGACTGAGCAGTTCTTC. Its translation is CATSGGRGLAGGTEQFF.

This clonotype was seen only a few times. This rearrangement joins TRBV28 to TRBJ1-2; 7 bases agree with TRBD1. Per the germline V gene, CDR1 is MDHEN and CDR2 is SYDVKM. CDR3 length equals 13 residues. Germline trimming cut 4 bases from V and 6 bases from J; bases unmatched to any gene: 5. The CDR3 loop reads CASSSTGAHGYTF. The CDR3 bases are TGTGCCAGCAGTTCCACAGGGGCCCATGGCTACACCTTC.